This T cell receptor beta chain was recovered during a study of OX40 agonist ivuxolimab in advanced cancers. Across the whole study: People in dose escalation had one of these cancers: hepatocellular carcinoma, melanoma, renal cell or head and neck cancer. The group had a mean age of 60 years, ranged from 23 to 79, and was 82.7% male. General observations from the study: No determination was made of the antigen specificity of the expanded peripheral T cells. On average, a greater number of expanded clones characterised CD8+ T cells relative to CD4+.

Trimming cost V 5 bases and J 3 bases, with 11 bases left between them. Per germline, CDR1 MDHEN and CDR2 SYDVKM. The CDR3 sequence is 14 residues long. As concerns this clone: Its antigen is not known.

TCRdb keeps only in-frame clones here, not all; method: immunoSEQ multiplex PCR. This repertoire shows 15,000 to 25,000 clones, 83% found once; its top ten account for about an eighth. The chain is built from TRBV28 and TRBJ2-1; maybe TRBD1 (6 bases). The sample was CD4+ or CD8+ T cells sorted from blood, taken in a trial of the OX40 agonist ivuxolimab. The receptor was isolated from an adult with an advanced solid tumor such as melanoma, head and neck, liver or kidney cancer. The CDR3 is CASSLTGFYNEQFF. The DNA of the CDR3 is TGTGCCAGCAGTCTAACAGGGTTCTACAATGAGCAGTTCTTC.